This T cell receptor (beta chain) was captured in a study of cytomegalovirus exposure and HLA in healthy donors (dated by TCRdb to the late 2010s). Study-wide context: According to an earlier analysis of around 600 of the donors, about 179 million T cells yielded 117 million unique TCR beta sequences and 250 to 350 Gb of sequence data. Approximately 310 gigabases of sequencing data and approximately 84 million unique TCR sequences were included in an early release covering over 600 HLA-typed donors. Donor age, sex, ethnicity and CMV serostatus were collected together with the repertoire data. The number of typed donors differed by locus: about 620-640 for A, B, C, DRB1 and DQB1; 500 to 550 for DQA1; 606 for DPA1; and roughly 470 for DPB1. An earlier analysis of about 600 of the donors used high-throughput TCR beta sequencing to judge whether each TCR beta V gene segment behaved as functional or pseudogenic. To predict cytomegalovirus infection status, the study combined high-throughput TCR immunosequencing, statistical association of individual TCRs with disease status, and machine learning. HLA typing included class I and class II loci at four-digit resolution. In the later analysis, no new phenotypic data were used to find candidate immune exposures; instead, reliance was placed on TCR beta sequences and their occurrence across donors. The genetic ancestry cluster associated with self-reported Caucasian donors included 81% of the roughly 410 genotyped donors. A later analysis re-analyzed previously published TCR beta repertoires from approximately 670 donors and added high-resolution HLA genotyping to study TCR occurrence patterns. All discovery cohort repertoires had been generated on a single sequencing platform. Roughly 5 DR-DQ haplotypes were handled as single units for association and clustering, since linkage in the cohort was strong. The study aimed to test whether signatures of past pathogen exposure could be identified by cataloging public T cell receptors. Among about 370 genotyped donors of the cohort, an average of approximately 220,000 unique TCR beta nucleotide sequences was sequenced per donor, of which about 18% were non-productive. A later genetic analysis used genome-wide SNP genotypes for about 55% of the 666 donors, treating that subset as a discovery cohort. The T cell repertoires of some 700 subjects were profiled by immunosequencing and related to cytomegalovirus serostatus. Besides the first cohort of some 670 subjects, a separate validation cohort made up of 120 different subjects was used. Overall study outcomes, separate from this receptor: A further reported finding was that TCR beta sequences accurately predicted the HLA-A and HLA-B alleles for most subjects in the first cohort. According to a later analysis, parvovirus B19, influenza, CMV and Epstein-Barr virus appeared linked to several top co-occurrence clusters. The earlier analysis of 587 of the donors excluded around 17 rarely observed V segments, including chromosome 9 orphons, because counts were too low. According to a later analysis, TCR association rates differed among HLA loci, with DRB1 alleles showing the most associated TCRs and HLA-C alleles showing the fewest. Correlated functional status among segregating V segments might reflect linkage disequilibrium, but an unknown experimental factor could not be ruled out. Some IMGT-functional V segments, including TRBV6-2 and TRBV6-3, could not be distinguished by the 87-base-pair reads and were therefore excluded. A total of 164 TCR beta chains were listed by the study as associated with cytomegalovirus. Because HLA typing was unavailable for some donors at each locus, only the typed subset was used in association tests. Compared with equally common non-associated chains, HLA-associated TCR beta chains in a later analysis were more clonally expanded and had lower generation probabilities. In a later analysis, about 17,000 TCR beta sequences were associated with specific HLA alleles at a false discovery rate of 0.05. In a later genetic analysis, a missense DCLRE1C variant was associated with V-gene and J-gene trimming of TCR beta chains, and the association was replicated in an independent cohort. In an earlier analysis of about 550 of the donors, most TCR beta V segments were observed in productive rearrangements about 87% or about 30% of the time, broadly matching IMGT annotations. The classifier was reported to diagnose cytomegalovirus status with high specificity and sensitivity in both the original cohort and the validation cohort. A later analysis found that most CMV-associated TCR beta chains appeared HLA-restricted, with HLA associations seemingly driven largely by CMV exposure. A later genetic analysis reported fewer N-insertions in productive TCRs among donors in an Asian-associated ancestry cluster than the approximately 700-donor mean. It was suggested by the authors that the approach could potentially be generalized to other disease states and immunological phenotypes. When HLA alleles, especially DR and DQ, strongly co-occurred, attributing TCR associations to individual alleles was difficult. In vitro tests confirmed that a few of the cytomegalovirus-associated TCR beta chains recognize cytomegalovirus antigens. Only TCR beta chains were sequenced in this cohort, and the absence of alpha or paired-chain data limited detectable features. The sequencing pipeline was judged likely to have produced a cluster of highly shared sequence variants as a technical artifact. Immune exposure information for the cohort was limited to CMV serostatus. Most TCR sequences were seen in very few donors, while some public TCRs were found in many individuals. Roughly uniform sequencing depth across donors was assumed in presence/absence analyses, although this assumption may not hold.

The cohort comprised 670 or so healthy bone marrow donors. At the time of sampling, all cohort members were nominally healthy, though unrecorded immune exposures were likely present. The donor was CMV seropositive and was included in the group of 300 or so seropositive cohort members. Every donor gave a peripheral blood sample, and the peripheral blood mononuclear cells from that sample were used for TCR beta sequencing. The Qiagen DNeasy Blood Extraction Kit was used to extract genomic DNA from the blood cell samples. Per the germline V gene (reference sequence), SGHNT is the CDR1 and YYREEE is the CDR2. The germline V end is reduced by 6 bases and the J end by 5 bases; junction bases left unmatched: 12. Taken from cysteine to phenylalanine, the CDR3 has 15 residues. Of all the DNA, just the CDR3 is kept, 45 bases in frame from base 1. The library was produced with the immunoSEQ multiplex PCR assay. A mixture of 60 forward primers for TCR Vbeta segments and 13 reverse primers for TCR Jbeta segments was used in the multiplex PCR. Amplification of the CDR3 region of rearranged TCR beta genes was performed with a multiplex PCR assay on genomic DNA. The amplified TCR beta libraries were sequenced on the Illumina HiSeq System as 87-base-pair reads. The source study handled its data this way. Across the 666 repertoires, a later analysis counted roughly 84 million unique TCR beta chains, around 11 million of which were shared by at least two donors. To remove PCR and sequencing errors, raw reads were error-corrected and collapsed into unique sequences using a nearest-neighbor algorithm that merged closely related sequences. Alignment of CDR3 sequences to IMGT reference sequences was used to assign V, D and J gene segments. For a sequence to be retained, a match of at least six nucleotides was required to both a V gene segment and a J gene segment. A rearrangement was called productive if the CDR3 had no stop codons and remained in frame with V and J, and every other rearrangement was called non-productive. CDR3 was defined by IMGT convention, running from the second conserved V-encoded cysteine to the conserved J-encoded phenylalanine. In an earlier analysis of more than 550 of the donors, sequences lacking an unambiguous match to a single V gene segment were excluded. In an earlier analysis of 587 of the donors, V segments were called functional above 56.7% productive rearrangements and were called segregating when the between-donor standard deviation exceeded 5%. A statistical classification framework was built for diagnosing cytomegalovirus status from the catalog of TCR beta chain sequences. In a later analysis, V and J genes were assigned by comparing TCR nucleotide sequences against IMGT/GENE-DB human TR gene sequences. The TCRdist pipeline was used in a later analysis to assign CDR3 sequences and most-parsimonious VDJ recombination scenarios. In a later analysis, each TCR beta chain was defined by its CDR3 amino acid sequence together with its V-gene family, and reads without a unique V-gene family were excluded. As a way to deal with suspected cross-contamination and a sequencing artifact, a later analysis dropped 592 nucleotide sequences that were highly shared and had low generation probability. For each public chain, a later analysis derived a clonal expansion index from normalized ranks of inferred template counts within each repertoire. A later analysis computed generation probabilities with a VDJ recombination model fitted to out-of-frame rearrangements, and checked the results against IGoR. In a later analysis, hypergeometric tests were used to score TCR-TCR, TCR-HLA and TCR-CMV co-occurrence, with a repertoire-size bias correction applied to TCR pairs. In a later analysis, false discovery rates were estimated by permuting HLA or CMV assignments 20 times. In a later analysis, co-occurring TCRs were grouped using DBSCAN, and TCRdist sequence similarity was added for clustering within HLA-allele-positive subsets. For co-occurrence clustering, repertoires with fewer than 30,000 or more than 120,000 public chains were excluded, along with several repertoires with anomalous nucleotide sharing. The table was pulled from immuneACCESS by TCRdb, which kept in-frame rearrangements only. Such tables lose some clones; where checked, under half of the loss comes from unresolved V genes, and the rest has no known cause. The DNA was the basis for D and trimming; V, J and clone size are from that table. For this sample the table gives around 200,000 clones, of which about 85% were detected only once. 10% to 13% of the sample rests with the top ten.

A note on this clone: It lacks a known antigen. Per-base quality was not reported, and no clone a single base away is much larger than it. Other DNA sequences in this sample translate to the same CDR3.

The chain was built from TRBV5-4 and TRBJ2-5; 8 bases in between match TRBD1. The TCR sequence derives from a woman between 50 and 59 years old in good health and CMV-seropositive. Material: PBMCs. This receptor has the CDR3 CASTQGADQGETQYF. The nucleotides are TGTGCCAGCACCCAGGGGGCAGACCAGGGGGAGACCCAGTACTTC.